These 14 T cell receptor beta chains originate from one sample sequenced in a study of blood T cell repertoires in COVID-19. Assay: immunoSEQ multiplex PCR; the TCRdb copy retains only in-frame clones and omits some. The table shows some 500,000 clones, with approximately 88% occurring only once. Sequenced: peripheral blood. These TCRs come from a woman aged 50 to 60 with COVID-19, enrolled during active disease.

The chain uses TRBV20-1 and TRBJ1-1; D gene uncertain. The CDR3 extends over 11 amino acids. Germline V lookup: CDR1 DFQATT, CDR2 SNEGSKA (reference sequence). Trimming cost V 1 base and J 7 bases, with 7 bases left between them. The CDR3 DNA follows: TGCAGTGCTAGAGGCAGACATGAAGCTTTCTTT. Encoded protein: CSARGRHEAFF.

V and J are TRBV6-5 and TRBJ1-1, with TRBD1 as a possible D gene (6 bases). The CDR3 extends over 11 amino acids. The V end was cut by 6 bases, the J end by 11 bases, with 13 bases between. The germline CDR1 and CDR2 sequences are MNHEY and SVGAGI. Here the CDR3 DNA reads TGTGCCAGCAGGGCCACAGGGTCGGCTTTCTTT. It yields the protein CASRATGSAFF.

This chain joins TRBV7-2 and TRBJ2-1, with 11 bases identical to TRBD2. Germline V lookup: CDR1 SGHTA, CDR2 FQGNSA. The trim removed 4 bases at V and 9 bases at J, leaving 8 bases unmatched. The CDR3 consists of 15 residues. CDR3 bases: TGTGCCAGCAGCTCCGGGGCTAGCGGGGGGCCTGAGCAGTTCTTC. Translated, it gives CASSSGASGGPEQFF.

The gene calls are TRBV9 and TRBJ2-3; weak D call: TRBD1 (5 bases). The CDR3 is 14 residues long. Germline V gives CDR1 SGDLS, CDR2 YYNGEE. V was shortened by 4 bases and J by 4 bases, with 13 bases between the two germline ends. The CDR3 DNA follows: TGTGCCAGCAGCCCTCGGACAAGCCCAGATACGCAGTATTTT. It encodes CASSPRTSPDTQYF.

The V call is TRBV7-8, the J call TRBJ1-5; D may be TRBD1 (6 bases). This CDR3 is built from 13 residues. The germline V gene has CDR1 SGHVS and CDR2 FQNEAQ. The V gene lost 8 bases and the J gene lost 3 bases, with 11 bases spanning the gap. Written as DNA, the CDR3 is TGTGCCAGCGCCGGGACAATCAATCAGCCCCAGCATTTT. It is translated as CASAGTINQPQHF.

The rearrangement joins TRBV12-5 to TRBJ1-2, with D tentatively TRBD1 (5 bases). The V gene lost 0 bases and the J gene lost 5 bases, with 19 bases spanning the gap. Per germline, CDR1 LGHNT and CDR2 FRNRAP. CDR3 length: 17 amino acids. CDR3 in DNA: TGTGCTAGTGGTTTGGTTACGAGACATCCAAAGGGGTATGGCTACACCTTC. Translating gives CASGLVTRHPKGYGYTF.

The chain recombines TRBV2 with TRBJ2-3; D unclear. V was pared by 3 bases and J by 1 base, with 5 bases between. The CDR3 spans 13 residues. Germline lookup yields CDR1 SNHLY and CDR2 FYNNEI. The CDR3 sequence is CASSEGRTDTQYF. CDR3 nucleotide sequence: TGTGCCAGCAGTGAGGGCCGCACAGATACGCAGTATTTT.

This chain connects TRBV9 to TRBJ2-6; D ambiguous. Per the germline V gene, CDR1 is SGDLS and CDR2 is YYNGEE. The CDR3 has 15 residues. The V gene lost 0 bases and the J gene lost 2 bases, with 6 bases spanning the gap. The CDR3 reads CASSVARTGANVLTF. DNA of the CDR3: TGTGCCAGCAGCGTAGCTCGTACTGGGGCCAACGTCCTGACTTTC.

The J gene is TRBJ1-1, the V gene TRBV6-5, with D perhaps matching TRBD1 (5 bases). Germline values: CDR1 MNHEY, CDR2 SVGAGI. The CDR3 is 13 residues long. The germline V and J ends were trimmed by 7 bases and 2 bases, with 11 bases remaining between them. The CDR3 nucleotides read TGTGCCAGCATCTTCAGGGTTAACACTGAAGCTTTCTTT. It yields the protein CASIFRVNTEAFF.

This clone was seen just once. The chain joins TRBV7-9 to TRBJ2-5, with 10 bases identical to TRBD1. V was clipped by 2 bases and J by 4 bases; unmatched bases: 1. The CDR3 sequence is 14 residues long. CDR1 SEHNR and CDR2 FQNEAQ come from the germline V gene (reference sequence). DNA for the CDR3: TGTGCCAGCAGCTTACGGACAGGGGGAGAGACCCAGTACTTC. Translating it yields CASSLRTGGETQYF.

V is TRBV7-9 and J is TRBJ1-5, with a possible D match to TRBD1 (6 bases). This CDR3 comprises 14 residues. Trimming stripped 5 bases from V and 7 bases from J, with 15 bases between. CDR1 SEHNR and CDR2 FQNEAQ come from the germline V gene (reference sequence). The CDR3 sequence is CASSLTGIGQPQHF. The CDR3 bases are TGTGCCAGCAGCCTCACAGGGATCGGACAGCCCCAGCATTTT.

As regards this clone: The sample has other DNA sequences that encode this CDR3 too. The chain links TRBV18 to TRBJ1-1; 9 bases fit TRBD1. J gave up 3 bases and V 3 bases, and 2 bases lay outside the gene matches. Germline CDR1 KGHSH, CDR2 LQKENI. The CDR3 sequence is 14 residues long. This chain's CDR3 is CASSPGQGYTEAFF. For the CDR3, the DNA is TGTGCCAGCTCACCCGGACAGGGGTACACTGAAGCTTTCTTT.

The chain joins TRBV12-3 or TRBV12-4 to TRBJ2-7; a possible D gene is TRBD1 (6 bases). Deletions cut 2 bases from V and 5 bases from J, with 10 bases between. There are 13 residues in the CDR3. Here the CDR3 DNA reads TGTGCCAGCAGTTTAATACAGGGCGACGAGCAGTACTTC. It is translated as CASSLIQGDEQYF.

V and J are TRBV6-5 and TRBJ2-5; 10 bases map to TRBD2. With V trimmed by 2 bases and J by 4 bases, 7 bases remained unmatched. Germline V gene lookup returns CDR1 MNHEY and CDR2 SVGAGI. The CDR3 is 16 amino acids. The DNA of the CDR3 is TGTGCCAGCAGTTACACACAAGCGGGGGGGGGAGAGACCCAGTACTTC. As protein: CASSYTQAGGGETQYF.